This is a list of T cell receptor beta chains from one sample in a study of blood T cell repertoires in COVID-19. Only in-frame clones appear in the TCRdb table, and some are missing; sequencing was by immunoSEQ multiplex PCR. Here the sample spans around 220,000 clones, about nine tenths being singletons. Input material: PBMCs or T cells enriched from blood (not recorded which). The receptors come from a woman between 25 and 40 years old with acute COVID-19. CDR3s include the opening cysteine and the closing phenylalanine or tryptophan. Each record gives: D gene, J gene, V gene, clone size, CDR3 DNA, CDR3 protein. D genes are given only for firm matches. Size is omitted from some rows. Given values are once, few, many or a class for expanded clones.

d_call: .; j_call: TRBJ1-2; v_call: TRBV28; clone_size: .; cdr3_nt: TGTGCCAGCAGTTCTCGTGGGGACACCCGCTACACCTTC; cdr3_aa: CASSSRGDTRYTF
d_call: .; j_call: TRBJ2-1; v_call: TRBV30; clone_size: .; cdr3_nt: TGTGCCTGGAGTGTCGATCATTCCCTTCGGAATGAGCAGTTCTTC; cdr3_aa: CAWSVDHSLRNEQFF
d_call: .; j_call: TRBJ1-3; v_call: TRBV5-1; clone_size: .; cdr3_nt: TGCGCCAGCAGCTTGGCCGGCGGAGGAAACACCATATATTTT; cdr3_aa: CASSLAGGGNTIYF
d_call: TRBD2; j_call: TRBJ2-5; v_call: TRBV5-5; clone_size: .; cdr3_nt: TGTGCCAGCAGCTTTAGACTAGCGGGGGGCCAAGAGACCCAGTACTTC; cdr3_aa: CASSFRLAGGQETQYF
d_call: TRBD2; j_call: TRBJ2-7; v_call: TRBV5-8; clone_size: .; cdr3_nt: TGTGCCAGCAGCTTGGGGACTAGCGGGAAGACAATCTACGAGCAGTACTTC; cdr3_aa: CASSLGTSGKTIYEQYF
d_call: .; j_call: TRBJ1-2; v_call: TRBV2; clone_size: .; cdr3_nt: TGTAGTACAGGGTCTAACTATGGCTACACCTTC; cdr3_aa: CSTGSNYGYTF
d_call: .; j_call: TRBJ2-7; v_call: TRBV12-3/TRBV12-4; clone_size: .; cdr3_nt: TGTGCCAGCAGCCCAGGGTTCGAGCAGTACTTC; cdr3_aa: CASSPGFEQYF
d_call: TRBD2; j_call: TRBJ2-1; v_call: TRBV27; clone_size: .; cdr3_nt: TGTGCCAGCAGTCTACTAGCGGGAGTCCGTAATGAGCAGTTCTTC; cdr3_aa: CASSLLAGVRNEQFF
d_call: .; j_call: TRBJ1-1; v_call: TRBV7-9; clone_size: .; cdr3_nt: TGTGCCAGCAGCTTAAGCGGTGAAGCTTTCTTT; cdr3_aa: CASSLSGEAFF
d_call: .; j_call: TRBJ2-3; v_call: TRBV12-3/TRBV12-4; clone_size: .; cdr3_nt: TGTGCCAGCAGTTTAAATTCTGATACGCAGTATTTT; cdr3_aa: CASSLNSDTQYF
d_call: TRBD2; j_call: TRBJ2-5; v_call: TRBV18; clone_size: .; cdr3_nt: TGTGCCAGCTCACCGACACTAGCGGGAGCTGGGAAGACCCAGTACTTC; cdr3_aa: CASSPTLAGAGKTQYF
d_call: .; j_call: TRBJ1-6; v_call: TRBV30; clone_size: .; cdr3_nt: TGTGCCTGGAGTGTACGTCAGGGTAGGCCACCTTCACCCCTCCACTTT; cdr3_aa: CAWSVRQGRPPSPLHF
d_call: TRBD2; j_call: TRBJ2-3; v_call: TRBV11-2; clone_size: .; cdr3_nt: TGTGCCAGCAGCGACCATCGGGGGACTAGCGGGAGTAGGACAGATACGCAGTATTTT; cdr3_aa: CASSDHRGTSGSRTDTQYF
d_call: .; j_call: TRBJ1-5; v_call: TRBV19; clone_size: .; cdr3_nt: TGTGCCAGGGGACTTCCGGAAAATCAGCCCCAGCATTTT; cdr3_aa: CARGLPENQPQHF
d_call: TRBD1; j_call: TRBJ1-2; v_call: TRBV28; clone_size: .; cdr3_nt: TGTGCCAGCAGTACCGGGACAGCCACGCAAGGCTACACCTTC; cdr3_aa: CASSTGTATQGYTF
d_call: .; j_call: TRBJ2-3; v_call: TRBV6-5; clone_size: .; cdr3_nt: TGTGCCAGCAGTAACCCCCCAGGAGATACGCAGTATTTT; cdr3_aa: CASSNPPGDTQYF
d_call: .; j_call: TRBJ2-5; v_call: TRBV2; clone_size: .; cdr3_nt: TGTGCCAGCACCCGAGTCCAAGAGACCCAGTACTTC; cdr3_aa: CASTRVQETQYF
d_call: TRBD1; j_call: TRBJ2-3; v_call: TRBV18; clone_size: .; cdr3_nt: TGTGCCAGCTTAAGGGGGCTTTCTCCCACAGATACGCAGTATTTT; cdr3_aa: CASLRGLSPTDTQYF
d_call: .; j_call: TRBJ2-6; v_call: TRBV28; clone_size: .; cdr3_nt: TGTGCCAGCAGTTTATTTCCCGGCTCTGGGGCCAACGTCCTGACTTTC; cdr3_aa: CASSLFPGSGANVLTF
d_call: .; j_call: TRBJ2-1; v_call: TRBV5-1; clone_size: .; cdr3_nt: TGCGCCAGCAGCTTGACAATAAATGAGCAGTTCTTC; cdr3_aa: CASSLTINEQFF
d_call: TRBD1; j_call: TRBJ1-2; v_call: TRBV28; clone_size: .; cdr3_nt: TGTGCCAGCAGTACCAAGACAGGGCAGATTTATGGCTACACCTTC; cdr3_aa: CASSTKTGQIYGYTF
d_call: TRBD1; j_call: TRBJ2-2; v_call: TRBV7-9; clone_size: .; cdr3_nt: TGTGCCAGCAGAACCGGGACAGGGTTAGACACCGGGGAGCTGTTTTTT; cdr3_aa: CASRTGTGLDTGELFF
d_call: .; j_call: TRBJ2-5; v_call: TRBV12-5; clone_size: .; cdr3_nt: TGTGCTAGTGGTTTGGTAACCATGGGGGCCAGGGAGACCCAGTACTTC; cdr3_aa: CASGLVTMGARETQYF
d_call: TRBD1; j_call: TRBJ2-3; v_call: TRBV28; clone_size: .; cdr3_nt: TGTGCCAGCAGGCTCCGGGACAGACCCACAGATACGCAGTATTTT; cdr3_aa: CASRLRDRPTDTQYF
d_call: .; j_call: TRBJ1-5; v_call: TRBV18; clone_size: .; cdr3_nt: TGTGCCAGCTCACCAGGCGCAGGGAATCAGCCCCAGCATTTT; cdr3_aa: CASSPGAGNQPQHF
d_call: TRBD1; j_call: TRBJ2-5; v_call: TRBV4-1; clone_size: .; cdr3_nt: TGCGCCAGCAGCCACCAGATAGGACAGGGATCAGTTGGCCAGTACTTC; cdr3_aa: CASSHQIGQGSVGQYF
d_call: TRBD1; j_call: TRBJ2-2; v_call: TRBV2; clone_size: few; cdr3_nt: TGTGCCAGCAGTGAGGTCCAGACAGGGACCGGGGAGCTGTTTTTT; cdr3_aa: CASSEVQTGTGELFF
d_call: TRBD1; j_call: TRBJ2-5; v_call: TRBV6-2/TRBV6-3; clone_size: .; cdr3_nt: TGTGCCAGCAGTTTAGCCTGGGACAGGGTCGGGACCCAGTACTTC; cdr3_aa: CASSLAWDRVGTQYF
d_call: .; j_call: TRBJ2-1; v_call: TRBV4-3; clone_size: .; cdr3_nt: TGCGCCAGCAGCCAAGCATCACAGGGAGGGGGTGAGCAGTTCTTC; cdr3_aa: CASSQASQGGGEQFF
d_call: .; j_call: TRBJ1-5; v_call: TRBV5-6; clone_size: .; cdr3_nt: TGTGCCAGCAGCTTGTCACAGAATCAGCCCCAGCATTTT; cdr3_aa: CASSLSQNQPQHF
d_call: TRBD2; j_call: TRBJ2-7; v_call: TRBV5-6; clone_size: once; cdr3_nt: TGTGCCAGCAACATATTAGCGGGGGGGCCCGCCTACGAGCAGTACTTC; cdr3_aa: CASNILAGGPAYEQYF
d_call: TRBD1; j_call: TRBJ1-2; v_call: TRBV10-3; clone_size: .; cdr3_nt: TGTGCCATCAGCTCCGACAGGGCTAACTATGGCTACACCTTC; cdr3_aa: CAISSDRANYGYTF
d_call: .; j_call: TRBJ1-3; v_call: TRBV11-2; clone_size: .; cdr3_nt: TGTGCCAGCAGTGGCCAGATTTCTGGAAACACCATATATTTT; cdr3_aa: CASSGQISGNTIYF
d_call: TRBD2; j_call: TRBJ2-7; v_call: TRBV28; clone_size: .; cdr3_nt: TGTGCCAGCAATACCCCGGGAGGATCCTACGAGCAGTACTTC; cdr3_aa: CASNTPGGSYEQYF
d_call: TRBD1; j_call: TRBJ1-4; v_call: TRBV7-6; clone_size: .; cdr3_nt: TGTGCCAGCAGCCGAGGACAGGGTAATGAAAAACTGTTTTTT; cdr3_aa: CASSRGQGNEKLFF
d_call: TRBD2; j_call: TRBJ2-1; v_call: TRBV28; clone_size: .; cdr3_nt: TGTGCCAGCAGCCTTATACTAGCGGGCTCAAGTGAGCAGTTCTTC; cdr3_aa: CASSLILAGSSEQFF
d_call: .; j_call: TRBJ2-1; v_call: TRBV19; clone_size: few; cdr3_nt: TGTGCCAGTGGGGGGGGACAGGTGACCAATGAGCAGTTCTTC; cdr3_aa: CASGGGQVTNEQFF
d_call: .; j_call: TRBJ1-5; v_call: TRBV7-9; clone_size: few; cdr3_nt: TGTGCCAGCAGCCCCGTTGGGCTTAGCAATCAGCCCCAGCATTTT; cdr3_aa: CASSPVGLSNQPQHF
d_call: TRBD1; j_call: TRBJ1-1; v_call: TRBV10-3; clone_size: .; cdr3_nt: TGTGCCATCAAGGGCGAGGGGACAGCGAACACTGAAGCTTTCTTT; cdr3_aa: CAIKGEGTANTEAFF
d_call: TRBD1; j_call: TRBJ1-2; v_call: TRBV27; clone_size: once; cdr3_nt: TGTGCCAGCAGTAACCTCGGGACAGGGATCTATGGCTACACCTTC; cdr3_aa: CASSNLGTGIYGYTF
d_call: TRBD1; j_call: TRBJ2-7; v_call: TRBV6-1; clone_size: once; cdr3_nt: TGTGCCAGCAGTGAAGCTGACAGGGATGGTGGCGAGCAGTACTTC; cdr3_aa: CASSEADRDGGEQYF
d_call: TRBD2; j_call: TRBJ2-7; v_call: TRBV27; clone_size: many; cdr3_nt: TGTGCCAGCAGTTTACCCGCCGGCGGGGGCGAGCAGTACTTC; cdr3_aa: CASSLPAGGGEQYF
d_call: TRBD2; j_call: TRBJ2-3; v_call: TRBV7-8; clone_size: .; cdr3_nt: TGTGCCAGCAGCTTACTAGCGGGGAGGTTCGCAGATACGCAGTATTTT; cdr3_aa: CASSLLAGRFADTQYF
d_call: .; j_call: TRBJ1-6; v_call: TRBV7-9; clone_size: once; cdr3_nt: TGTGCCAGCACCCTGGGGCCCCTGACAGAGTCACCCCTCCACTTT; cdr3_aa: CASTLGPLTESPLHF
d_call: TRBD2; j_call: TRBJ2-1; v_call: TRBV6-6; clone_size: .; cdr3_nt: TGTGCCAGCAGCGGTTGGGCTCTAGCGGGGTCATTCAGCTCCTACAATGAGCAGTTCTTC; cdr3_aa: CASSGWALAGSFSSYNEQFF
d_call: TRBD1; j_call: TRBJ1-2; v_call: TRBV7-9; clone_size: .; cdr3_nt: TGTGCCAGCAGCTTCCAAGGACAGGGCTTAGGTGGCTACACCTTC; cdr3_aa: CASSFQGQGLGGYTF
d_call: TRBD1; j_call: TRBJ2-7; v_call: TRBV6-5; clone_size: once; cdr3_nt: TGTGCCAGCTCCGGGACAGGGTTCTACGAGCAGTACTTC; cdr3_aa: CASSGTGFYEQYF
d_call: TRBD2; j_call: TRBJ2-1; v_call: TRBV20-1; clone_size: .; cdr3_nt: TGCAGTGCTAGTCGGACTAGCACGTCCAATGAGCAGTTCTTC; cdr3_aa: CSASRTSTSNEQFF
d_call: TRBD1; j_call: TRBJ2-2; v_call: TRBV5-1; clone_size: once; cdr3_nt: TGCGCCAGCAGCTTGTCACAGGGGGCGAGGACCGGGGAGCTGTTTTTT; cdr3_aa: CASSLSQGARTGELFF
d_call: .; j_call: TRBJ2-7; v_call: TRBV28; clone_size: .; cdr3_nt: TGTGCCAGCAGTTCACCTGGACAGAAGGGAACCTACGAGCAGTACTTC; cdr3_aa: CASSSPGQKGTYEQYF
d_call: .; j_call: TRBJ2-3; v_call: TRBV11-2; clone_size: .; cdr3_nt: TGTGCCAGCAGTGTGCCGCGCCGGGATACGCAGTATTTT; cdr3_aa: CASSVPRRDTQYF
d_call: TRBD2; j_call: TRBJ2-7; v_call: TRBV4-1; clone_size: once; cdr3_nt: TGCGCCAGCAGCCTCCTAGCGGGGGGACTTTACGAGCAGTACTTC; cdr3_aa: CASSLLAGGLYEQYF
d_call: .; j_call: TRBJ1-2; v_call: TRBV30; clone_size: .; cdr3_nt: TGTGCCTGGATGAGCGCCGGGAATAACTATGGCTACACCTTC; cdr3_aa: CAWMSAGNNYGYTF
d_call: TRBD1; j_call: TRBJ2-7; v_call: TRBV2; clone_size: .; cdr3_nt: TGTGCCAGCAGTTTGGACAGGGGAATACCCTACGAGCAGTACTTC; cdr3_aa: CASSLDRGIPYEQYF
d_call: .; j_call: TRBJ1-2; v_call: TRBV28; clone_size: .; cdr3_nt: TGTGCCAGCAGTTTGAGTCTAACCTATGGCTACACCTTC; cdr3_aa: CASSLSLTYGYTF
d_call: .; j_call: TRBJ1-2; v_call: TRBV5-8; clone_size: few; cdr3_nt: TGTGCCAGCAGCTTGAAGGTCGGGGGCTACACCTTC; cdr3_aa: CASSLKVGGYTF
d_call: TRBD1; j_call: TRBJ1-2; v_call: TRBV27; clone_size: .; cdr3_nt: TGTGCCAGCAGTTTAAATTTTCGGGACAGGGTTGGGGGCTACACCTTC; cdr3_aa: CASSLNFRDRVGGYTF
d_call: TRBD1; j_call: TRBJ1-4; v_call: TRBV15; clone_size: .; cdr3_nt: TGTGCCACTAGTCAGCCGGGACAGGGGAATGAAAAACTGTTTTTT; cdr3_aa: CATSQPGQGNEKLFF
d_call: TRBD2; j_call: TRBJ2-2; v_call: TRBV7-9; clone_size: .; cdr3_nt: TGTGCCAGCAGCCCATTCGCGGGGGGTCAAGCCGGGGAGCTGTTTTTT; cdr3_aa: CASSPFAGGQAGELFF
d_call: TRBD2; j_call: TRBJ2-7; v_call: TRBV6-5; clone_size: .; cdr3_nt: TGTGCCAGCAGTTACCGGCTAGCGGGACCCTACGAGCAGTACTTC; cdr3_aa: CASSYRLAGPYEQYF